A selection of T cell receptor beta chains follows, all from one sample in a study of shared clonotypes between healthy human individuals. Clones were sequenced by immunoSEQ multiplex PCR, and TCRdb holds only the in-frame ones, with some missing. The sample consists of approximately 1.1 million clones, about 84% of them appearing once. The specimen was memory CD4+ T cells from PBMCs. These TCRs come from a man aged 18 to 30 in good health. Some clones in this sample may be carry-over from other donors' samples. Each CDR3 is given with its conserved first and last residue. A D gene is named only where the DNA matches it firmly. Size tells how often a clone was seen (once, few, many) or the class of an expanded clone, and some rows leave it out.

cdr3_length: 12; v_call: TRBV4-1; j_call: TRBJ1-6; d_call: NA; clone_size: NA; cdr3_aa: CASSQRHSPLHF; cdr3_nt: TGCGCCAGCAGCCAAAGGCATTCACCCCTCCACTTT
cdr3_length: 13; v_call: TRBV7-3; j_call: TRBJ2-2; d_call: NA; clone_size: NA; cdr3_aa: CASSLTAGGELFF; cdr3_nt: TGTGCCAGCAGCTTAACAGCCGGCGGGGAGCTGTTTTTT
cdr3_length: 13; v_call: TRBV18; j_call: TRBJ2-7; d_call: NA; clone_size: NA; cdr3_aa: CASSPVIGDEQYF; cdr3_nt: TGTGCCAGCTCACCAGTGATAGGTGACGAGCAGTACTTC
cdr3_length: 11; v_call: TRBV6-5; j_call: TRBJ2-5; d_call: NA; clone_size: NA; cdr3_aa: CASSSAETQYF; cdr3_nt: TGTGCCAGCAGTTCCGCGGAGACCCAGTACTTC
cdr3_length: 14; v_call: TRBV28; j_call: TRBJ1-2; d_call: NA; clone_size: NA; cdr3_aa: CASRTHQGNYGYTF; cdr3_nt: TGTGCCAGCAGAACTCACCAGGGGAACTATGGCTACACCTTC
cdr3_length: 10; v_call: TRBV20-1; j_call: TRBJ1-1; d_call: NA; clone_size: NA; cdr3_aa: CSAKATEAFF; cdr3_nt: TGCAGTGCTAAGGCCACTGAAGCTTTCTTT
cdr3_length: 16; v_call: TRBV28; j_call: TRBJ2-1; d_call: NA; clone_size: NA; cdr3_aa: CASRSRGAESYNEQFF; cdr3_nt: TGTGCCAGCAGGTCCAGGGGGGCCGAATCCTACAATGAGCAGTTCTTC
cdr3_length: 14; v_call: TRBV28; j_call: TRBJ2-7; d_call: NA; clone_size: NA; cdr3_aa: CASSSFQGSYEQYF; cdr3_nt: TGTGCCAGCAGTTCATTCCAGGGGTCCTACGAGCAGTACTTC
cdr3_length: 13; v_call: TRBV28; j_call: TRBJ1-2; d_call: NA; clone_size: NA; cdr3_aa: CASSLPSPYGYTF; cdr3_nt: TGTGCCAGCAGTTTACCCTCCCCTTATGGCTACACCTTC
cdr3_length: 18; v_call: TRBV9; j_call: TRBJ2-1; d_call: TRBD2; clone_size: NA; cdr3_aa: CASSVGGAGGPQYNEQFF; cdr3_nt: TGTGCCAGCAGCGTAGGTGGGGCGGGAGGGCCCCAATACAATGAGCAGTTCTTC
cdr3_length: 15; v_call: TRBV7-3; j_call: TRBJ2-1; d_call: NA; clone_size: NA; cdr3_aa: CASSLMIGGYNEQFF; cdr3_nt: TGTGCCAGCAGCTTAATGATCGGGGGTTACAATGAGCAGTTCTTC
cdr3_length: 12; v_call: TRBV6-6; j_call: TRBJ1-2; d_call: NA; clone_size: NA; cdr3_aa: CASSYEPYGYTF; cdr3_nt: TGTGCCAGCAGTTACGAGCCCTATGGCTACACCTTC
cdr3_length: 16; v_call: TRBV28; j_call: TRBJ2-1; d_call: TRBD1; clone_size: NA; cdr3_aa: CASSLLPGQGSNEQFF; cdr3_nt: TGTGCCAGCAGTTTACTGCCGGGACAGGGATCCAATGAGCAGTTCTTC
cdr3_length: 12; v_call: TRBV11-2; j_call: TRBJ1-1; d_call: NA; clone_size: few; cdr3_aa: CASTLTGTEAFF; cdr3_nt: TGTGCCAGCACCCTTACGGGTACTGAAGCTTTCTTT
cdr3_length: 15; v_call: TRBV27; j_call: TRBJ2-1; d_call: TRBD1; clone_size: NA; cdr3_aa: CASNRGRGLYNEQFF; cdr3_nt: TGTGCCAGCAACAGGGGAAGGGGTCTCTACAATGAGCAGTTCTTC
cdr3_length: 13; v_call: TRBV2; j_call: TRBJ1-1; d_call: NA; clone_size: NA; cdr3_aa: CATTLMGNTEAFF; cdr3_nt: TGTGCCACTACCTTAATGGGGAACACTGAAGCTTTCTTT
cdr3_length: 16; v_call: TRBV7-8; j_call: TRBJ2-3; d_call: NA; clone_size: NA; cdr3_aa: CASSLNTDPSTDTQYF; cdr3_nt: TGTGCCAGCAGCTTAAATACAGACCCTAGCACAGATACGCAGTATTTT
cdr3_length: 17; v_call: TRBV2; j_call: TRBJ2-1; d_call: NA; clone_size: NA; cdr3_aa: CASSGGLPGQPYNEQFF; cdr3_nt: TGTGCCAGCAGCGGTGGACTACCGGGACAACCATACAATGAGCAGTTCTTC
cdr3_length: 13; v_call: TRBV18; j_call: TRBJ1-1; d_call: NA; clone_size: NA; cdr3_aa: CASSPGASGEAFF; cdr3_nt: TGTGCCAGCTCACCAGGGGCTAGCGGTGAAGCTTTCTTT
cdr3_length: 15; v_call: TRBV5-1; j_call: TRBJ2-3; d_call: NA; clone_size: NA; cdr3_aa: CASSRLGSGTDTQYF; cdr3_nt: TGCGCCAGCAGCCGCCTGGGGTCGGGCACAGATACGCAGTATTTT
cdr3_length: 11; v_call: TRBV28; j_call: TRBJ1-5; d_call: NA; clone_size: NA; cdr3_aa: CASSLQGPQHF; cdr3_nt: TGTGCCAGCAGCTTACAGGGGCCCCAGCATTTT